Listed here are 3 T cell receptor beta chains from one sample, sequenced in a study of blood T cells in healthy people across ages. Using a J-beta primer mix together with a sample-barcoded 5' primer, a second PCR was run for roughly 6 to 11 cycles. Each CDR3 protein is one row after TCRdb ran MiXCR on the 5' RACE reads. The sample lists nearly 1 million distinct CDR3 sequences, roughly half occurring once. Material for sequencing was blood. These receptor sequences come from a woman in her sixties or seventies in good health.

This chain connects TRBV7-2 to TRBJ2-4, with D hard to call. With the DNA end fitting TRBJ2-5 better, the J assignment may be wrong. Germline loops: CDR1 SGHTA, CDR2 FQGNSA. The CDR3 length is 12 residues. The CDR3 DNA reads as TGTGCCAGCAGCCCCGCGATCGAGACCCAGTACTTC. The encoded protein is CASSPAIETQYF.

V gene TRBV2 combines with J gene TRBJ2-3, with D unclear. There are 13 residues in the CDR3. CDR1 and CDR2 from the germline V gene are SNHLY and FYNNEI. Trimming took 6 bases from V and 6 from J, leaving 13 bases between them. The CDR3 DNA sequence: TGTGCCAGCAGCGTATCATTTCTCGATACGCAGTATTTT. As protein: CASSVSFLDTQYF.

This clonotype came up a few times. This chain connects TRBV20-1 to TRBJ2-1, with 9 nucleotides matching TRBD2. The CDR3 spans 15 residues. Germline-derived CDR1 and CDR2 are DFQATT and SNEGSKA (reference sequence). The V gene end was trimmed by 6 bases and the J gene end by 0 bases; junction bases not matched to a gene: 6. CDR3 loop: CSAPLAGSSYNEQFF. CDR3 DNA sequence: TGCAGTGCCCCGCTAGCGGGAAGCTCCTACAATGAGCAGTTCTTC.